The rows below give T cell receptor beta chains drawn from one sample of a study of blood T cell repertoires in COVID-19. Assay used: immunoSEQ multiplex PCR; TCRdb lists only in-frame clones, some missing. This sample has approximately 200,000 clones, with about 90% found just once. Sequencing was performed on PBMCs or T cells enriched from blood (not recorded which). The receptor set was obtained from a young woman who had recovered from COVID-19. The CDR3 runs from the conserved cysteine through the conserved F or W. D genes are given only for firm matches. Where a row states a size, it is once, few, many or the class of an expanded clone; other rows omit it.

d_call clone_size j_call v_call cdr3_aa cdr3_nt
TRBD2 once TRBJ2-1 TRBV9 CASSVGTSGIYKQFF TGTGCCAGCAGCGTAGGGACTAGCGGGATCTATAAGCAGTTCTTC
. . TRBJ2-1 TRBV11-3 CASSQTSYGIGEQFF TGTGCCAGCAGCCAAACTAGCTATGGAATCGGTGAGCAGTTCTTC
. few TRBJ1-1 TRBV24-1 CATRPTGGDGSTEAFF TGTGCCACCAGACCTACTGGGGGGGATGGCAGCACTGAAGCTTTCTTT
TRBD1 . TRBJ2-7 TRBV11-3 CASSLEGTGYEQYF TGTGCCAGCAGCTTAGAAGGGACAGGGTACGAGCAGTACTTC
. once TRBJ2-7 TRBV6-4 CASTPLGLAPYEQYF TGTGCCAGCACACCCTTAGGGCTAGCGCCTTACGAGCAGTACTTC
TRBD2 . TRBJ2-3 TRBV4-3 CASSQESLTAGGLYF TGCGCCAGCAGCCAAGAATCCTTAACAGCGGGGGGTTTGTATTTT
TRBD2 . TRBJ2-7 TRBV5-1 CASSPAPGLNTYEQYF TGCGCCAGCAGCCCGGCTCCGGGACTAAACACCTACGAGCAGTACTTC
. . TRBJ1-5 TRBV24-1 CATSDKGGNNQPQHF TGTGCCACCAGTGATAAAGGCGGAAACAATCAGCCCCAGCATTTT
TRBD2 . TRBJ2-2 TRBV9 CASSLVAGGHGELFF TGTGCCAGCAGCCTCGTGGCGGGGGGGCATGGGGAGCTGTTTTTT
. . TRBJ1-2 TRBV18 CASSPRDTRVPTPYGYTF TGTGCCAGCTCACCACGGGACACTAGGGTTCCTACCCCCTATGGCTACACCTTC
TRBD1 . TRBJ1-2 TRBV29-1 CSVRTGTEYGYTF TGCAGCGTTCGGACCGGGACAGAATATGGCTACACCTTC
TRBD2 few TRBJ2-5 TRBV7-3 CASSLTSGGVQETQYF TGTGCCAGCAGCTTAACTAGCGGGGGGGTCCAAGAGACCCAGTACTTC